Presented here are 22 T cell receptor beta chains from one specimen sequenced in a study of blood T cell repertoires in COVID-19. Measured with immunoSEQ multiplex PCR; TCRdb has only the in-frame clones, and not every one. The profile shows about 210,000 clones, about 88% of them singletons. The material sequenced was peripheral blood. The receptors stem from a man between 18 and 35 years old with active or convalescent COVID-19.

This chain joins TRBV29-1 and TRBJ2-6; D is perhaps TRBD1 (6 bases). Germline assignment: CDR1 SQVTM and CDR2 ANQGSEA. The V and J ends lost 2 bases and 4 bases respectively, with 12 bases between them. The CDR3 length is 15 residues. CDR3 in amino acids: CSVESGAWGANVLTF. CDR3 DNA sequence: TGCAGCGTTGAATCAGGGGCGTGGGGGGCCAACGTCCTGACTTTC.

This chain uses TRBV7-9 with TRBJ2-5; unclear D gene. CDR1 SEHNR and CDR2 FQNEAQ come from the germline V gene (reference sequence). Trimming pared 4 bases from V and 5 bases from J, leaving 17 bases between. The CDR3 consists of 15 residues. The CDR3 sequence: CASSSPRGIKETQYF. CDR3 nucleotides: TGTGCCAGCAGCTCCCCCCGCGGCATCAAGGAGACCCAGTACTTC.

CDR3 in amino acids: CASSIISGGGTDTQYF. The CDR3 nucleotides are TGTGCCAGTAGTATAATAAGCGGGGGGGGCACAGATACGCAGTATTTT. The chain joins TRBV19 to TRBJ2-3, with TRBD2 matching over 10 bases. CDR1 and CDR2 (germline): LNHDA, SQIVND (reference sequence). The CDR3 totals 16 residues. V was clipped by 2 bases and J by 1 base; unmatched bases: 3.

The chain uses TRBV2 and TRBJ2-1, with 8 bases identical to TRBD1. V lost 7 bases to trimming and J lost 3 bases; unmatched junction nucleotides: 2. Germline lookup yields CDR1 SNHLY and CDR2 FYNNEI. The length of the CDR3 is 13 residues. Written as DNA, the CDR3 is TGTGCCAGCACAGACAGGGGCTACAATGAGCAGTTCTTC. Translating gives CASTDRGYNEQFF.

The CDR3 protein is CASSPDMIRAGANVLTF. The DNA of the CDR3 is TGCGCCAGCAGCCCGGACATGATTCGGGCTGGGGCCAACGTCCTGACTTTC. The chain couples TRBV5-1 to TRBJ2-6, with D tentatively TRBD1 (5 bases). This CDR3 has 17 amino acids. Per the germline V gene, CDR1 is SGHRS and CDR2 is YFSETQ. V was cut by 4 bases and J by 2 bases, with 16 bases left in between.

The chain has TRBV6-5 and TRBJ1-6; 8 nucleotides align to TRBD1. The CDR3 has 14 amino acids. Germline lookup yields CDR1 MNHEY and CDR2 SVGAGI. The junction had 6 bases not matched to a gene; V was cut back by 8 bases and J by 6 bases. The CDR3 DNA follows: TGTGCCAGCGGTAAACAGGGGGGTAATTCACCCCTCCACTTT. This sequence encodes CASGKQGGNSPLHF.

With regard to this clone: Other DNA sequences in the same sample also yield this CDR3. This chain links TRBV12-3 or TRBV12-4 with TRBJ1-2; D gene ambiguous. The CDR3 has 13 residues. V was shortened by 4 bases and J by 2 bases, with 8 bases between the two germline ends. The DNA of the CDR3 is TGTGCCAGCAGTTCGACGGGGAACTATGGCTACACCTTC. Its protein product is CASSSTGNYGYTF.

The CDR3 sequence is CASSETGGWNTEAFF. DNA of the CDR3: TGTGCCAGCAGTGAAACAGGGGGCTGGAACACTGAAGCTTTCTTT. The V call is TRBV6-1, the J call TRBJ1-1; 9 nucleotides line up with TRBD1. The CDR3 extends over 15 amino acids. V lost 2 bases, J lost 1 base, and 2 bases stayed unmatched. Looked up from germline, CDR1 is MNHNS and CDR2 is SASEGT.

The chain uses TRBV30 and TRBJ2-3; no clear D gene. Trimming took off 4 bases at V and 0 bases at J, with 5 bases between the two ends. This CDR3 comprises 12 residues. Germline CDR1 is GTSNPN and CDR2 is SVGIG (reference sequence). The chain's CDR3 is CAWTDSTDTQYF. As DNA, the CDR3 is TGTGCCTGGACAGATAGCACAGATACGCAGTATTTT.

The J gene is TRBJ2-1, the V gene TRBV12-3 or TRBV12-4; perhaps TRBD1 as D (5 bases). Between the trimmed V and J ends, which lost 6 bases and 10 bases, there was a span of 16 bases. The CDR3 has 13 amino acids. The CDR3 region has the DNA TGTGCCAGCAGATTGGCAGGGCGCGGCGAGCAGTTCTTC. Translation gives CASRLAGRGEQFF.

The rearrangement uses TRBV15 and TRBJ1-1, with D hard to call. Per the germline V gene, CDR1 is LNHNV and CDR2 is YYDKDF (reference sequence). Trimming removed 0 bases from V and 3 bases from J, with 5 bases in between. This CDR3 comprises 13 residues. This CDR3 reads CATSRDIYTEAFF. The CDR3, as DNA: TGTGCCACCAGCAGAGATATCTACACTGAAGCTTTCTTT.

As DNA, the CDR3 is TGTGCCAGCAACTTTACCCAGGGAATCATCAATCAGCCCCAGCATTTT. Translation: CASNFTQGIINQPQHF. The chain carries TRBV21-1 and TRBJ1-5; the table names TRBD1, a call not compared with the DNA. TRBV21-1 is described as a pseudogene. CDR3 length equals 16 residues.

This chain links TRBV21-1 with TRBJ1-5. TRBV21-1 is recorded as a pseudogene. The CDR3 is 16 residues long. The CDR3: CASSDHTAGGNQPQHF. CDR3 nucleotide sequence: TGTGCCAGCAGCGACCACACCGCGGGGGGCAATCAGCCCCAGCATTTT.

The chain's CDR3 is CASSLDGGSDTEAFF. CDR3 DNA sequence: TGTGCCAGCAGTTTAGATGGCGGGTCGGACACTGAAGCTTTCTTT. J is TRBJ1-1 and V is TRBV27; D is unresolved. Germline CDR1 and CDR2: MNHEY and SMNVEV (reference sequence). Between the trimmed V and J ends, which lost 2 bases and 3 bases, there was a span of 13 bases. CDR3 length: 15 residues.

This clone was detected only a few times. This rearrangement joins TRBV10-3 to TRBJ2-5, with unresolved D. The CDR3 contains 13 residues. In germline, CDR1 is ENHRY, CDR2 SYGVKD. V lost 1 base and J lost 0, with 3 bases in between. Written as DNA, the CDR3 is TGTGCCATCAGTGAGTTCAACCAAGAGACCCAGTACTTC. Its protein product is CAISEFNQETQYF.

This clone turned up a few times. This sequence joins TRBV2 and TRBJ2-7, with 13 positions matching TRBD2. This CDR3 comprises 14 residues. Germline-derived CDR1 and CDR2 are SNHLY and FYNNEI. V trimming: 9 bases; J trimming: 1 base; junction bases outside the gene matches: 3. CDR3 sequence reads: CARRTSGGSYEQYF. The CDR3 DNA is TGTGCCAGACGGACTAGCGGGGGTTCCTACGAGCAGTACTTC.

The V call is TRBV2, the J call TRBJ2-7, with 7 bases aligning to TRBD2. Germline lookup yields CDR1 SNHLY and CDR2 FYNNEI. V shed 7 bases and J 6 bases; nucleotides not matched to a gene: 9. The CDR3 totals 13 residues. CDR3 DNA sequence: TGTGCCAGCATTTTCGGGAGGAATTCCGAGCAGTACTTC. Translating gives CASIFGRNSEQYF.

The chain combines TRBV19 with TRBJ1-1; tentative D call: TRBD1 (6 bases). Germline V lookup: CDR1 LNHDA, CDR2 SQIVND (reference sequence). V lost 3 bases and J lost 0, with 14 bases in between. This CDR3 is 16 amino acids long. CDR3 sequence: CASSMAVWDMNTEAFF. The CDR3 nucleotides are TGTGCCAGTAGTATGGCCGTGTGGGACATGAACACTGAAGCTTTCTTT.

The DNA of the CDR3 is TGTGCCAGCAGCCCTGCCGGTCTCGGGAACAATGAGCAGTTCTTC. The encoded protein is CASSPAGLGNNEQFF. The chain carries TRBV7-2 and TRBJ2-1; maybe TRBD2 (5 bases). This CDR3 is built from 15 residues. CDR1 and CDR2 from the germline V gene are SGHTA and FQGNSA. V lost 5 bases and J 5 bases, leaving 16 bases between the germline ends. The whole variable domain, remainder taken from reference TRBV7-2 and TRBJ2-1, is GAGVSQSPSNKVTEKGKDVELRCDPISGHTALYWYRQSLGQGLEFLIYFQGNSAPDKSGLPSDRFSAERTGGSVSTLTIQRTQQEDSAVYLCASSPAGLGNNEQFFGPGTRLTVL.

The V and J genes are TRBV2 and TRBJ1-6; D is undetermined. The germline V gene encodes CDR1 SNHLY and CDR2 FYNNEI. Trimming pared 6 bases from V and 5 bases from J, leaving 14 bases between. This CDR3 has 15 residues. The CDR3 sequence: CASRRSSGDNSPLHF. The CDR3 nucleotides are TGTGCCAGCAGACGGTCTTCCGGAGATAATTCACCCCTCCACTTT. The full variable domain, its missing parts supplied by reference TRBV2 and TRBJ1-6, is EPEVTQTPSHQVTQMGQEVILRCVPISNHLYFYWYRQILGQKVEFLVSFYNNEISEKSEIFDDQFSVERPDGSNFTLKIRSTKLEDSAMYFCASRRSSGDNSPLHFGNGTRLTVT.

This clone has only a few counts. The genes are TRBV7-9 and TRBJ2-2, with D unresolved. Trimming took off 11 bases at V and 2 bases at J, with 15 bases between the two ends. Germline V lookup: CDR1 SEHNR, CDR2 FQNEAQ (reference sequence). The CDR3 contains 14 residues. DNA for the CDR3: TGTGCCGCAACGGCTCGCGGCAACACCGGGGAGCTGTTTTTT. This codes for CAATARGNTGELFF.

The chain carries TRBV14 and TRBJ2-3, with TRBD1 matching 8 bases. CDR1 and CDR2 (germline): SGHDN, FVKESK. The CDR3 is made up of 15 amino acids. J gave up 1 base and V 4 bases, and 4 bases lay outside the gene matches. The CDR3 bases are TGTGCCAGCAGCCCTCGACAGGGGTGCACAGATACGCAGTATTTT. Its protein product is CASSPRQGCTDTQYF.